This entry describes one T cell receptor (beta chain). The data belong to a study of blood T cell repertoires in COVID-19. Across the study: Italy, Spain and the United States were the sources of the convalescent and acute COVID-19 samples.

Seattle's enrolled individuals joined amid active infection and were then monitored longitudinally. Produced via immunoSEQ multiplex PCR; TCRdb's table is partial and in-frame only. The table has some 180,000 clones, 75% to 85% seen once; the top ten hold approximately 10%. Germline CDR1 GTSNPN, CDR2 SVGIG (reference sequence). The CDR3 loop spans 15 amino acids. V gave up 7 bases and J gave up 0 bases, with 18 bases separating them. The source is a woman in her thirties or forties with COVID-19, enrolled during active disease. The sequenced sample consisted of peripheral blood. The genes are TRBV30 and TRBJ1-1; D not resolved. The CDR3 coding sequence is TGTGCCTACATCCCGAGGCCGAGTATGAACACTGAAGCTTTCTTT. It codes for CAYIPRPSMNTEAFF. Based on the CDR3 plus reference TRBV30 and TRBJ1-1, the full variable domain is SQTIHQWPATLVQPVGSPLSLECTVEGTSNPNLYWYRQAAGRGLQLLFYSVGIGQISSEVPQNLSASRPQDRQFILSSKKLLLSDSGFYLCAYIPRPSMNTEAFFGQGTRLTVV.